These 15 T cell receptor beta chains were all obtained from the same sample, sequenced in a study of primary melanoma T cells and metastatic recurrence. Assay used: immunoSEQ multiplex PCR; TCRdb lists only in-frame clones, some missing. Seen here are roughly 2,500 clones, more than 70% observed once, and the top ten hold about 26%. The sample comprised melanoma tumor tissue. The receptors were gathered from a human donor with melanoma.

The chain has TRBV5-1 and TRBJ2-3, with TRBD2 matching over 9 bases. Germline V gene lookup returns CDR1 SGHRS and CDR2 YFSETQ. The junction had 11 bases not matched to a gene; V was cut back by 5 bases and J by 7 bases. The CDR3 runs to 15 residues. The CDR3: CASSQERGAINTQYF. The CDR3 DNA is TGCGCCAGCAGTCAGGAGCGGGGGGCGATAAATACGCAGTATTTT.

The chain has TRBV11-3 and TRBJ1-2; D is undetermined. Trimming shortened V by 5 bases and J by 6 bases, and 16 bases separated the two germline ends. The CDR3 consists of 14 residues. Germline V gene lookup returns CDR1 SGHNT and CDR2 YENEEA. The chain's CDR3 is CASSPDLQADGYTF. DNA of the CDR3: TGTGCCAGCAGCCCCGATCTGCAGGCCGATGGCTACACCTTC.

The genes are TRBV11-3 and TRBJ2-1; weak D call: TRBD2 (6 bases). The germline V gene has CDR1 SGHNT and CDR2 YENEEA. The V end lost 2 bases, the J end lost 6 bases, and 17 bases lay between the germline ends. This CDR3 has 16 residues. DNA of the CDR3: TGTGCCAGCAGCTTAAGGGCGGGGATTCATAGCAATGAGCAGTTCTTC. Translation: CASSLRAGIHSNEQFF.

The chain carries TRBV28 and TRBJ1-2; possible D gene TRBD1, 6 bases. CDR1 and CDR2 (germline): MDHEN, SYDVKM. Trimming took off 3 bases at V and 8 bases at J, with 22 bases between the two ends. CDR3 size: 16 residues. CDR3 sequence (DNA): TGTGCCAGCAGTTTCGATTTGGGGGGGCCGGCTCGGGGCTACACCTTC. Translating gives CASSFDLGGPARGYTF.

This clone came up a few times. CDR3: CASSIGRGNTNSYEQYF. CDR3 DNA: TGTGCCAGTAGTATTGGCAGGGGGAACACCAATTCCTACGAGCAGTACTTC. The chain is built from TRBV19 and TRBJ2-7; 7 nucleotides agree with TRBD1. Germline CDR1 is LNHDA and CDR2 is SQIVND (reference sequence). The CDR3 runs 17 residues. Trimming at V came to 3 bases and at J to 1 base, leaving 12 bases not matched to a gene.

With respect to this clone: A junction boundary mismatches the germline segment, possibly from a read error. This rearrangement joins TRBV28 to TRBJ2-7; TRBD2 agrees at 7 bases. Per germline, CDR1 MDHEN and CDR2 SYDVKM. The length of the CDR3 is 14 residues. CDR3 protein: CASSFTGLGVRSDF. The DNA of the CDR3 is TGTGCCAGCAGTTTCACAGGACTAGGGGTTCGTTCGGACTTC.

The V gene is TRBV6-8, the J gene TRBJ2-2; D might be TRBD2 (6 bases). The CDR3 is 14 amino acids. Germline CDR1 MNHGY, CDR2 SAAAGT. The V end lost 8 bases, the J end lost 1 base, and 11 bases lay between the germline ends. CDR3 loop: CASDIGRNTGELFF. The CDR3 DNA follows: TGTGCCAGCGATATCGGGAGGAACACCGGGGAGCTGTTTTTT.

The J gene is TRBJ1-5, the V gene TRBV28; maybe TRBD1 (6 bases). The CDR3 is 17 amino acids. Germline lookup yields CDR1 MDHEN and CDR2 SYDVKM. V lost 6 bases to trimming and J lost 7 bases, with 25 bases between them. CDR3 residues: CASRPPNRVRSVQPQHF. CDR3 coding DNA: TGTGCCAGCAGGCCTCCTAACAGGGTAAGGTCAGTGCAGCCCCAGCATTTT. The full variable domain, with the rest looked up from reference TRBV28 and TRBJ1-5, is DVKVTQSSRYLVKRTGEKVFLECVQDMDHENMFWYRQDPGLGLRLIYFSYDVKMKEKGDIPEGYSVSREKKERFSLILESASTNQTSMYLCASRPPNRVRSVQPQHFGDGTRLSIL.

This chain links TRBV11-3 with TRBJ2-5; D might be TRBD1 or TRBD2, each matching 5 bases. Looked up from germline, CDR1 is SGHNT and CDR2 is YENEEA. With 1 base removed from V and 11 bases from J, the gap between germline ends came to 20 bases. The CDR3 has 15 residues. The CDR3: CASSLGGTGARGQYF. CDR3 bases: TGTGCCAGCAGCTTAGGTGGGACCGGGGCTAGAGGGCAGTACTTC.

In its sample, this clone was seen a few times. This rearrangement joins TRBV11-3 to TRBJ2-3; possibly TRBD2 for D (6 bases). The germline gives CDR1 SGHNT, CDR2 YENEEA. The CDR3 runs 14 residues. Deletions cut 5 bases from V and 5 bases from J, with 14 bases between. CDR3 in amino acids: CASSRRAERDTQYF. CDR3 nucleotides: TGTGCCAGCAGCAGGAGGGCCGAGCGAGATACGCAGTATTTT.

V and J are TRBV25-1 and TRBJ1-1; no firm D call. With 3 bases removed from V and 1 base from J, the gap between germline ends came to 9 bases. This CDR3 has 14 residues. Germline V CDR1 and CDR2: MGHDK, SYGVNS. The CDR3 DNA reads TGTGCCAGCAGTGACAGTTCTGCGAACACTGAAGCTTTCTTT. Its translation is CASSDSSANTEAFF.

The rearrangement links TRBV5-1 to TRBJ2-5; D unclear. The length of the CDR3 is 14 residues. The germline V gene encodes CDR1 SGHRS and CDR2 YFSETQ. Trimming pared 3 bases from V and 1 base from J, leaving 10 bases between. CDR3 in amino acids: CASSSELAQETQYF. The DNA for the CDR3 is TGCGCCAGCAGCTCGGAGTTAGCCCAAGAGACCCAGTACTTC.

This chain links TRBV15 with TRBJ2-2, with D perhaps TRBD1 (6 bases). The CDR3 contains 16 residues. Germline V gives CDR1 LNHNV, CDR2 YYDKDF (reference sequence). V was cut by 5 bases and J by 6 bases, with 19 bases left in between. The CDR3 sequence: CATSEETGRFAGELFF. As DNA, the CDR3 is TGTGCCACCAGCGAGGAGACAGGCCGGTTCGCCGGGGAGCTGTTTTTT. Looking up the rest from reference TRBV15 and TRBJ2-2 gives the full variable domain: DAMVIQNPRYQVTQFGKPVTLSCSQTLNHNVMYWYQQKSSQAPKLLFHYYDKDFNNEADTPDNFQSRRPNTSFCFLDIRSPGLGDTAMYLCATSEETGRFAGELFFGEGSRLTVL.

The chain employs TRBV19 and TRBJ2-1; D not certain. Trimming pared 6 bases from V and 6 bases from J, leaving 18 bases between. This CDR3 is built from 15 residues. In germline, CDR1 is LNHDA, CDR2 SQIVND (reference sequence). The CDR3 here is CASSEVIWAPNEQFF. As DNA, the CDR3 is TGTGCCAGTAGCGAGGTTATTTGGGCCCCCAATGAGCAGTTCTTC. Using reference TRBV19 and TRBJ2-1 for the parts outside the CDR3, the full variable domain is DGGITQSPKYLFRKEGQNVTLSCEQNLNHDAMYWYRQDPGQGLRLIYYSQIVNDFQKGDIAEGYSVSREKKESFPLTVTSAQKNPTAFYLCASSEVIWAPNEQFFGPGTRLTVL.

The gene calls are TRBV15 and TRBJ2-3, with 7 bases lining up with TRBD2. V was pared by 3 bases and J by 0 bases, with 9 bases of the junction left unmatched. The length of the CDR3 is 17 residues. From germline, CDR1 is LNHNV and CDR2 YYDKDF (reference sequence). The CDR3 is CATSSYFGLDSTDTQYF. In DNA, the CDR3 is TGTGCCACCAGCAGCTATTTCGGACTAGACAGCACAGATACGCAGTATTTT.